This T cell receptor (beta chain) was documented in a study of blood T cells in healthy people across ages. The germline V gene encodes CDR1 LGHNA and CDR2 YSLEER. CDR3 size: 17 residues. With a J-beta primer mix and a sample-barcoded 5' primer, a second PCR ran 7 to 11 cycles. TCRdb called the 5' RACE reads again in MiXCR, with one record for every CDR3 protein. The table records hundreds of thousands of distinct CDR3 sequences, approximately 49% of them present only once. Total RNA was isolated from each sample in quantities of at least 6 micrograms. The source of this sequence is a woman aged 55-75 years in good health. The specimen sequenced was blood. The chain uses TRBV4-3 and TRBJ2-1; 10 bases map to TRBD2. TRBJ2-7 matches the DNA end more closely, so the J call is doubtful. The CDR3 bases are TGCGCCAGCAGCCAAGAAGCGGGACTAGCGTTCTACAATGAGCAGTACTTC. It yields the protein CASSQEAGLAFYNEQYF.